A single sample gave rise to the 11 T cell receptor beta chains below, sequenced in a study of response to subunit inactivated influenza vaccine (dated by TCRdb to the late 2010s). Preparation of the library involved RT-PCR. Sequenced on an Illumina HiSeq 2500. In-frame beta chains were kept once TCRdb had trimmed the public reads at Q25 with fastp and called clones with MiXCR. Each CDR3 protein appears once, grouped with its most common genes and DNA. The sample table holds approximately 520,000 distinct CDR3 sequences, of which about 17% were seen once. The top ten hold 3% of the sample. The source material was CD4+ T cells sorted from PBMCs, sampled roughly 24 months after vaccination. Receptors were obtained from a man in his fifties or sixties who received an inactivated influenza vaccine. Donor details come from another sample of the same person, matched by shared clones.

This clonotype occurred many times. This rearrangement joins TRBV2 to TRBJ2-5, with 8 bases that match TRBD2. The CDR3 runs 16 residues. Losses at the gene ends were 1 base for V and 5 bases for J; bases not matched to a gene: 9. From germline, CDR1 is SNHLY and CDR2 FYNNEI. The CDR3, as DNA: TGTGCCAGCAGTGAAGGGATAGCGGGGCTATCGGAGACCCAGTACTTC. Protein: CASSEGIAGLSETQYF.

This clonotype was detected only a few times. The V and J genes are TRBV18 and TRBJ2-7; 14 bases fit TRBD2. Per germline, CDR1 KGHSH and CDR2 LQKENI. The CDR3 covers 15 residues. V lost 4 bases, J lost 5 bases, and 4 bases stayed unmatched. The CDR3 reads CASSRGLAGADEQYF. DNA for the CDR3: TGTGCCAGCTCACGGGGACTAGCGGGAGCGGACGAGCAGTACTTC.

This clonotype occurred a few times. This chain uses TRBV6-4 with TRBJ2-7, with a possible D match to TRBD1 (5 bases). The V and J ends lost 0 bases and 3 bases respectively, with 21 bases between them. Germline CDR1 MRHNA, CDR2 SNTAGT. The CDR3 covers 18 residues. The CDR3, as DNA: TGTGCCAGCAGTGACTCGCTGGTGGGGCAGGGAATTTTCTACGAGCAGTACTTC. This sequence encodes CASSDSLVGQGIFYEQYF.

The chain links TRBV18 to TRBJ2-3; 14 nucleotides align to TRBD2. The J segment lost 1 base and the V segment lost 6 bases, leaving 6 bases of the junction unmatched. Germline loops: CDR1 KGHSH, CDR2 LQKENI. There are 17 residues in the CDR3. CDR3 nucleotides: TGTGCCAGCTCCCCTGGACTAGCGGGAGGTCGCACAGATACGCAGTATTTT. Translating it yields CASSPGLAGGRTDTQYF.

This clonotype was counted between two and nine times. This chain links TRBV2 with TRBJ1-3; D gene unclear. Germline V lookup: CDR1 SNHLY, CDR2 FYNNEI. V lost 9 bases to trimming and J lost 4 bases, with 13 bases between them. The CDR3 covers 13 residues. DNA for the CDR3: TGTGCCAGTCGGAGTTTGTCGGGAAACACCATATATTTT. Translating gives CASRSLSGNTIYF.

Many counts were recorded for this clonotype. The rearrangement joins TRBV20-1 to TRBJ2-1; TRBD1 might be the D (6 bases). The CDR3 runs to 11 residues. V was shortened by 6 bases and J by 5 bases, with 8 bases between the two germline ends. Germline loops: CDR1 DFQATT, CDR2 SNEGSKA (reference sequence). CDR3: CSANRDNEQFF. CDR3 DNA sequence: TGCAGTGCCAACAGGGACAATGAGCAGTTCTTC.

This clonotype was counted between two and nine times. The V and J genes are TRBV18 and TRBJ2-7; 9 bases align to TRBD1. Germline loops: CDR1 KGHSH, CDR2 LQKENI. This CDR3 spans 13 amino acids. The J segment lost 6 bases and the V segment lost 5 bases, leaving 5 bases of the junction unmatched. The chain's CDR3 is CASSADRGSEQYF. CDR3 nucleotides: TGTGCCAGCTCAGCCGACAGGGGGAGCGAGCAGTACTTC.

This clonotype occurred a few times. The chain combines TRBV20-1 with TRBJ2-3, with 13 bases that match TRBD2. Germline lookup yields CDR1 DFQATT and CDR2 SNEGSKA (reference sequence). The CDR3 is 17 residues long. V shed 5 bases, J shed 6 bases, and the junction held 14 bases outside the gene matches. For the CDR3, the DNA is TGCAGTGCTTTCTCTCCCTGGACTAGCGGGGGTTCCGATACGCAGTATTTT. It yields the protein CSAFSPWTSGGSDTQYF.

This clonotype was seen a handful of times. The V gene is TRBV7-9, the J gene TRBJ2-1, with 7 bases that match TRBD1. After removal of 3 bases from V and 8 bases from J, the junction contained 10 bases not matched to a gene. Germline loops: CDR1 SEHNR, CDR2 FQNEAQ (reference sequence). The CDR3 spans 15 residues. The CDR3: CASSLVQGRIYEQFF. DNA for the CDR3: TGTGCCAGCAGCTTGGTACAGGGGAGAATCTATGAGCAGTTCTTC.

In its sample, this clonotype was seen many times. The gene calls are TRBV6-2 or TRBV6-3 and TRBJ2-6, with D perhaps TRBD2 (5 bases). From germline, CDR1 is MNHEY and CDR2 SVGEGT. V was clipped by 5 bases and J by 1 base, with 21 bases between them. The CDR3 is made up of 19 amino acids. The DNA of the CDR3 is TGTGCCAGCAGTCCCTCCGGGCTAGCCCGAATTTCTGGGGCCAACGTCCTGACTTTC. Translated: CASSPSGLARISGANVLTF.

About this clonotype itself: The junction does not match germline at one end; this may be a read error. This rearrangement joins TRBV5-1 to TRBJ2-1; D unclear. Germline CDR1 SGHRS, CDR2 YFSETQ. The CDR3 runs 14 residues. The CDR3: CASFPEPSDNERFF. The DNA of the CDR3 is TGCGCCAGCTTCCCCGAGCCATCCGACAATGAGCGGTTCTTC.